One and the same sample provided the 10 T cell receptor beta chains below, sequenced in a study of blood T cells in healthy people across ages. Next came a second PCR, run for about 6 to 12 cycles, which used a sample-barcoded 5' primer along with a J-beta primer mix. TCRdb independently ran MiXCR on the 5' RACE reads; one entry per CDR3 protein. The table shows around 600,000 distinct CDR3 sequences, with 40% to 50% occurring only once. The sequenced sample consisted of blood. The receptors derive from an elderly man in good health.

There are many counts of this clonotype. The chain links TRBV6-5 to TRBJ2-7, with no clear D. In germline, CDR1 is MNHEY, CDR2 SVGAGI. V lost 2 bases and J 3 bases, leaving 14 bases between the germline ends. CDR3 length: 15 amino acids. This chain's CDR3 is CASSYTPTSSYEQYF. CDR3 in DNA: TGTGCCAGCAGTTACACCCCGACATCCAGCTACGAGCAGTACTTC.

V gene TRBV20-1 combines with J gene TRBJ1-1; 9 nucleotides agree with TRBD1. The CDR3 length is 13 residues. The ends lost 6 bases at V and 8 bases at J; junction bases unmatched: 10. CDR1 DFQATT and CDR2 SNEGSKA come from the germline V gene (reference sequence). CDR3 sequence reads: CSAHHPGQGEAFF. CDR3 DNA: TGCAGTGCCCATCATCCGGGACAGGGAGAAGCTTTCTTT.

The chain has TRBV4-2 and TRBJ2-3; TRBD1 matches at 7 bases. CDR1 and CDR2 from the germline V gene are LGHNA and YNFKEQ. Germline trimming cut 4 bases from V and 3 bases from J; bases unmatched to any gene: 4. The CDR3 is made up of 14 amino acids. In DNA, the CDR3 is TGTGCCAGCAGCCCGGGACAGTTTACAGATACGCAGTATTTT. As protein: CASSPGQFTDTQYF.

The CDR3 bases are TGTGCCAGCAGTTTGAGGGGACTAGCGGGCGGGCATACGCAGTATTTT. This translates into CASSLRGLAGGHTQYF. The V call is TRBV28, the J call TRBJ2-3; the match to TRBD2 covers 12 bases. The germline gives CDR1 MDHEN, CDR2 SYDVKM. The junction had 8 bases not matched to a gene; V was cut back by 3 bases and J by 7 bases. This CDR3 spans 16 amino acids.

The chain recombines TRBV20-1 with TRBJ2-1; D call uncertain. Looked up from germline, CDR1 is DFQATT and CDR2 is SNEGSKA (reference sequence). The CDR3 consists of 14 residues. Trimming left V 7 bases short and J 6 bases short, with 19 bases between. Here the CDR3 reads CSVLTLQNSNEQFF. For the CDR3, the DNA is TGCAGTGTACTGACCCTACAAAACAGCAATGAGCAGTTCTTC.

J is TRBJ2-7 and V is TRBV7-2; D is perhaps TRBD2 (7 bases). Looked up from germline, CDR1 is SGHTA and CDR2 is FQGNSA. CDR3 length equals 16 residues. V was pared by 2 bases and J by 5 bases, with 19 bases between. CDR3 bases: TGTGCCAGCAGCTTACTGTTCGGGGGGACACTCCACGAGCAGTACTTC. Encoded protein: CASSLLFGGTLHEQYF.

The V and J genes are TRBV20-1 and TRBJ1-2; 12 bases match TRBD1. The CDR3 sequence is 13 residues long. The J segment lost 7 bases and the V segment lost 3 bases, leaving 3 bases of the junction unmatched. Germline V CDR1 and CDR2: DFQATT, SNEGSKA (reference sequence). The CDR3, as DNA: TGCAGTGCTAGGGGGACAGGGGGCGGTGGCTACACCTTC. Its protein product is CSARGTGGGGYTF.

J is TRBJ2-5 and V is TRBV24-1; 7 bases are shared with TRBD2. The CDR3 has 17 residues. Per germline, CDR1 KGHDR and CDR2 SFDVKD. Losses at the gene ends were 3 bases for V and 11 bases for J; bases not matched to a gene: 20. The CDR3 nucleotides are TGTGCCACCAGTGATACGAGCGGGGAGGGATCCTACAATGAGCAGTACTTC. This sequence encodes CATSDTSGEGSYNEQYF.

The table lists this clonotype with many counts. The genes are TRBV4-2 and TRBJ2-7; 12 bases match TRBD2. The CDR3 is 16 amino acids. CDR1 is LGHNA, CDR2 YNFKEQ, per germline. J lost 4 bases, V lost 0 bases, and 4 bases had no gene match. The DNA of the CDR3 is TGTGCCAGCAGCCAAGATGGCCTAGCGGGAGGGTACGAGCAGTACTTC. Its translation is CASSQDGLAGGYEQYF.

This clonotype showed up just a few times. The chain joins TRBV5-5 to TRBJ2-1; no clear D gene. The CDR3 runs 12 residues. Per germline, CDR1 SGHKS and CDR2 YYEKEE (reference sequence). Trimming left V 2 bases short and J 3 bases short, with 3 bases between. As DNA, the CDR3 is TGTGCCAGCAGCTTTGTCTACAATGAGCAGTTCTTC. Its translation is CASSFVYNEQFF. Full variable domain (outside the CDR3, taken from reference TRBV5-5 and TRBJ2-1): DAGVTQSPTHLIKTRGQQVTLRCSPISGHKSVSWYQQVLGQGPQFIFQYYEKEERGRGNFPDRFSARQFPNYSSELNVNALLLGDSALYLCASSFVYNEQFFGPGTRLTVL.